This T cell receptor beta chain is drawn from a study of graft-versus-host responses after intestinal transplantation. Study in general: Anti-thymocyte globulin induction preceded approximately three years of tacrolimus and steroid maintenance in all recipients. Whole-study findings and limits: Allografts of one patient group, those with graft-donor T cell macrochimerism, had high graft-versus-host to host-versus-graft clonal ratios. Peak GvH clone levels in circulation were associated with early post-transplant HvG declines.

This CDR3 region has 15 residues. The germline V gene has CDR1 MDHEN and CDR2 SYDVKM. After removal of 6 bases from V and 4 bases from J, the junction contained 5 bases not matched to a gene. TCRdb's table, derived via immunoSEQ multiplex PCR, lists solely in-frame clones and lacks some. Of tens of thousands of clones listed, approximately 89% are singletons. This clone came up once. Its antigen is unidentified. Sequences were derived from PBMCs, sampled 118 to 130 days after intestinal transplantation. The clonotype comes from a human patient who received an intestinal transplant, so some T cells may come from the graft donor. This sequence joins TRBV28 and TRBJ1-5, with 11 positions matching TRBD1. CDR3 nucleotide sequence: TGTGCCAGCAGCCGAGGACAGGGGGCGAATCAGCCCCAGCATTTT. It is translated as CASSRGQGANQPQHF.